The rows below give T cell receptor beta chains drawn from one sample of a study of yellow fever vaccine responses in identical twins. TCRdb fed the RT-PCR reads into MiXCR, producing one record per CDR3 protein. The sample lists some 2,400 distinct CDR3 sequences; 70% to 90% were seen once. Specimen: T cells from blood (PBMCs), unsorted or a sorted subset (not recorded which), collected before or after yellow fever vaccination (not recorded which). The origin of the receptors is a woman younger than 35 who received the yellow fever vaccine. Both conserved end residues are part of each CDR3. The order of the fields is J gene, V gene, clone size, D gene, CDR3 DNA, CDR3 protein. The D gene is left open where the match is weak. Where a row states a size, it is once, few, many or the class of an expanded clone; other rows omit it.

j_call: TRBJ2-1; v_call: TRBV5-1; clone_size: NA; d_call: TRBD1; cdr3_nt: TGCGCCAGCAGCTTTACCGGGACAGGGATCGACAATGAGCAGTTCTTC; cdr3_aa: CASSFTGTGIDNEQFF
j_call: TRBJ2-4; v_call: TRBV15; clone_size: NA; d_call: TRBD1; cdr3_nt: TGTGCCACCAGCCGACAGGGGGTCAAAAACATTCAGTACTTC; cdr3_aa: CATSRQGVKNIQYF
j_call: TRBJ2-5; v_call: TRBV28; clone_size: NA; d_call: NA; cdr3_nt: TGTGCCAGCAGTTTATTGGCCGGGCATGGGGAGACCCAGTACTTC; cdr3_aa: CASSLLAGHGETQYF
j_call: TRBJ1-1; v_call: TRBV5-1; clone_size: NA; d_call: NA; cdr3_nt: TGCGCCAGCAGCTTGGTGGCAGGAACTATGAACACTGAAGCTTTCTTT; cdr3_aa: CASSLVAGTMNTEAFF
j_call: TRBJ2-1; v_call: TRBV15; clone_size: NA; d_call: NA; cdr3_nt: TGTGCCACCAGCAGAGATACGGGCCTCTACAATGAGCAGTTCTTC; cdr3_aa: CATSRDTGLYNEQFF
j_call: TRBJ2-7; v_call: TRBV15; clone_size: NA; d_call: NA; cdr3_nt: TGTGCCACCAGTTCGGGCAGGGCCACCTACGAGCAGTACTTC; cdr3_aa: CATSSGRATYEQYF
j_call: TRBJ2-1; v_call: TRBV20-1; clone_size: NA; d_call: NA; cdr3_nt: TGCAGTGCTCGGGGGGCTAGCGCAATAAATGAGCAGTTCTTC; cdr3_aa: CSARGASAINEQFF
j_call: TRBJ2-3; v_call: TRBV6-1; clone_size: NA; d_call: NA; cdr3_nt: TGTGCCAGCAGTGTCGAAGGAGGGACCTCAGATACGCAGTATTTT; cdr3_aa: CASSVEGGTSDTQYF
j_call: TRBJ2-1; v_call: TRBV5-1; clone_size: NA; d_call: NA; cdr3_nt: TGCGCCAGCAGCCCATTGACGGGAGAGACAGCGCGGAATGAGCAGTTCTTC; cdr3_aa: CASSPLTGETARNEQFF
j_call: TRBJ2-1; v_call: TRBV6-1; clone_size: NA; d_call: TRBD1; cdr3_nt: TGTGCCAGCAGTGAACCCGGGACAGGGTTCTATGAGCAGTTCTTC; cdr3_aa: CASSEPGTGFYEQFF
j_call: TRBJ1-5; v_call: TRBV27; clone_size: NA; d_call: TRBD1; cdr3_nt: TGTGCCAGCAGTTTATCGACAGGGAGAGGTCAGCCCCAGCATTTT; cdr3_aa: CASSLSTGRGQPQHF
j_call: TRBJ1-2; v_call: TRBV28; clone_size: NA; d_call: NA; cdr3_nt: TGTGCCAGCAGTTTACCCAATACAGGATCCTATGGCTACACCTTC; cdr3_aa: CASSLPNTGSYGYTF
j_call: TRBJ2-5; v_call: TRBV20-1; clone_size: NA; d_call: NA; cdr3_nt: TGCAGTGCAATCATCCCTGGGGGGGAGACCCAGTACTTC; cdr3_aa: CSAIIPGGETQYF
j_call: TRBJ2-3; v_call: TRBV19; clone_size: once; d_call: NA; cdr3_nt: TGTGCCAGTAGTATACTAGGAGGAGATACGCAGTATTTT; cdr3_aa: CASSILGGDTQYF
j_call: TRBJ1-5; v_call: TRBV5-6; clone_size: NA; d_call: NA; cdr3_nt: TGTGCCAGCAGCCGACGCGAAAATCAGCCCCAGCATTTT; cdr3_aa: CASSRRENQPQHF
j_call: TRBJ1-1; v_call: TRBV6-1; clone_size: NA; d_call: TRBD1; cdr3_nt: TGTGCCAGCAGTGGGACAGGGGCGAACACTGAAGCTTTCTTT; cdr3_aa: CASSGTGANTEAFF
j_call: TRBJ1-6; v_call: TRBV6-1; clone_size: NA; d_call: NA; cdr3_nt: TGTGCCAGCAGGGGGCTGCGGGAGTCACCCCTCCACTTT; cdr3_aa: CASRGLRESPLHF
j_call: TRBJ2-1; v_call: TRBV10-3; clone_size: few; d_call: NA; cdr3_nt: TGTGCCATCAGTGAGCGGGCCGGGCCAAGCTCCTACAATGAGCAGTTCTTC; cdr3_aa: CAISERAGPSSYNEQFF
j_call: TRBJ2-1; v_call: TRBV6-1; clone_size: NA; d_call: NA; cdr3_nt: TGTGCCACCATGGAAGGGTTAGGGGATGAGCAGTTCTTC; cdr3_aa: CATMEGLGDEQFF
j_call: TRBJ2-3; v_call: TRBV3-1; clone_size: few; d_call: NA; cdr3_nt: TGTGCCAGCAGCCAAGAGGGCGGATATACGCAGTATTTT; cdr3_aa: CASSQEGGYTQYF